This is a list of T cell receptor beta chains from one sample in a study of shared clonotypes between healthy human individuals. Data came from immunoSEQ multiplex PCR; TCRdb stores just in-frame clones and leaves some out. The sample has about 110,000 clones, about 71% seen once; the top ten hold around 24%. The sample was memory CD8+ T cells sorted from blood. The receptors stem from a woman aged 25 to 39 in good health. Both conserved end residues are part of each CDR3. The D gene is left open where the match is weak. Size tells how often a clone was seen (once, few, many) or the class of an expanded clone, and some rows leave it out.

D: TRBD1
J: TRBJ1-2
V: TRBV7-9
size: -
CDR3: CASSHHRGGQGVANYGYTF
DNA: TGTGCCAGCAGCCACCACCGGGGGGGACAGGGAGTTGCTAACTATGGCTACACCTTC

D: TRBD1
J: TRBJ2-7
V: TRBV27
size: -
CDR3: CASSRTGTEGFQQYF
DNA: TGTGCCAGCAGTCGAACCGGGACAGAGGGTTTCCAGCAGTACTTC

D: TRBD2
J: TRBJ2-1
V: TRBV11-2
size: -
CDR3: CASSHREQVAGGPANEQFF
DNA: TGTGCCAGCAGCCACCGTGAACAAGTAGCGGGAGGGCCTGCGAATGAGCAGTTCTTC

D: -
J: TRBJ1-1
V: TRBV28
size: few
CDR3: CASSPTPGLNTEAFF
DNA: TGTGCCAGCAGCCCGACACCAGGGCTGAACACTGAAGCTTTCTTT

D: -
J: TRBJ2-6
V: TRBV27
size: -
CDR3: CASSFSTDSGANVLTF
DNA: TGTGCCAGCAGTTTCTCTACTGACTCTGGGGCCAACGTCCTGACTTTC

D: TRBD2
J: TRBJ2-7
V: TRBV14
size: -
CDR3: CASSQEGLAGWTEQYF
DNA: TGTGCCAGCAGCCAAGAAGGGCTAGCGGGCTGGACCGAGCAGTACTTC

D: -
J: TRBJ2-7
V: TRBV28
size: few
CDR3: CASSQRTASIYYEQYF
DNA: TGTGCCAGCAGCCAAAGGACAGCCTCGATATACTACGAGCAGTACTTC

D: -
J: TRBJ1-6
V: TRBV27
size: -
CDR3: CASRLYMDLNSPLHF
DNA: TGTGCCAGCAGGCTATACATGGACCTCAATTCACCCCTCCACTTT

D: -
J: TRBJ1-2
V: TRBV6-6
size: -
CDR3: CASSGPYGYTF
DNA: TGCGCCAGTTCGGGACCTTATGGCTACACCTTC

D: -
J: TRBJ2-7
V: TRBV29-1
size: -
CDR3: CSVGDGAYEQYF
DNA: TGCAGCGTTGGGGACGGTGCCTACGAGCAGTACTTC

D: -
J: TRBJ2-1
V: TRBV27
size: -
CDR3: CASTSTSGPYNEQFF
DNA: TGTGCCAGCACCTCAACTTCAGGGCCCTACAATGAGCAGTTCTTC

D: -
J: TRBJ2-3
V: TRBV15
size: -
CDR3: CATSRDTGATDTQYF
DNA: TGTGCCACCAGCAGAGATACGGGGGCTACAGATACGCAGTATTTT

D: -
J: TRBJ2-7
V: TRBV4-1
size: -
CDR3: CASSSWRTYEQYF
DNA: TGCGCCAGCAGCTCCTGGCGGACCTACGAGCAGTACTTC

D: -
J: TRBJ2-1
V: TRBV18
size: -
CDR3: CASSPEDFSRLYNEQFF
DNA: TGTGCCAGCTCACCTGAGGACTTCTCCCGCCTCTACAATGAGCAGTTCTTC

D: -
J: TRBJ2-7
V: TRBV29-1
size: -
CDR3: CSVRDGSTYEQYF
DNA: TGCAGCGTACGGGACGGAAGCACCTACGAGCAGTACTTC

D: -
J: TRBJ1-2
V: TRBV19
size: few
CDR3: CASNNRGGYTF
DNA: TGTGCCAGTAACAACCGCGGGGGCTACACCTTC

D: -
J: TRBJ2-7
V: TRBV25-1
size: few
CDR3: CASSDRDGSYEQYF
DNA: TGTGCCAGCAGTGACAGGGATGGCTCCTACGAGCAGTACTTC

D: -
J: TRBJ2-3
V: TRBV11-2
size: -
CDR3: CASSPEVDTQYF
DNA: TGTGCCAGCAGCCCAGAGGTGGATACGCAGTATTTT

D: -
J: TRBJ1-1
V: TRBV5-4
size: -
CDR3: CASSRAGDTEAFF
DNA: TGTGCCAGCAGCCGGGCCGGGGACACTGAAGCTTTCTTT

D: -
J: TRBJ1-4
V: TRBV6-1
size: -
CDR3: CASSEAWGTGEKLFF
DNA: TGTGCCAGCAGTGAAGCATGGGGAACGGGTGAAAAACTGTTTTTT

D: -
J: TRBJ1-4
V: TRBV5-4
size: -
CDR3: CASSLGGEVYEKLFF
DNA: TGTGCCAGCAGCTTGGGAGGTGAAGTTTATGAAAAACTGTTTTTT

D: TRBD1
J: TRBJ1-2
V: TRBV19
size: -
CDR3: CASSGQVDGYTF
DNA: TGTGCCAGTAGTGGACAGGTTGATGGCTACACCTTC

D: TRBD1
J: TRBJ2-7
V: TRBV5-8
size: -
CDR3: CASSLRGLSYEQYF
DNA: TGTGCCAGCAGCCTCAGGGGGCTTTCCTACGAGCAGTACTTC

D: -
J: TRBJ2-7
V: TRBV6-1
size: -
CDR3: CASRALTDPYEQYF
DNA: TGTGCCAGCAGAGCCCTGACGGATCCCTACGAGCAGTACTTC

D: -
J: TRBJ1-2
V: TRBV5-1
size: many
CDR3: CASSLATGKGYGYTF
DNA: TGCGCCAGCAGCTTGGCCACAGGGAAGGGGTATGGCTACACCTTC

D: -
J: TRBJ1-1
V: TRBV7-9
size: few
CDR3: CASSLGYSTEAFF
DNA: TGTGCCAGCAGTTTAGGGTACAGTACTGAAGCTTTCTTT

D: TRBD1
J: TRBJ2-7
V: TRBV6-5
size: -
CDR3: CASSRQGLSSYEQYF
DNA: TGTGCCAGCAGTCGACAGGGGTTGAGCTCCTACGAGCAGTACTTC